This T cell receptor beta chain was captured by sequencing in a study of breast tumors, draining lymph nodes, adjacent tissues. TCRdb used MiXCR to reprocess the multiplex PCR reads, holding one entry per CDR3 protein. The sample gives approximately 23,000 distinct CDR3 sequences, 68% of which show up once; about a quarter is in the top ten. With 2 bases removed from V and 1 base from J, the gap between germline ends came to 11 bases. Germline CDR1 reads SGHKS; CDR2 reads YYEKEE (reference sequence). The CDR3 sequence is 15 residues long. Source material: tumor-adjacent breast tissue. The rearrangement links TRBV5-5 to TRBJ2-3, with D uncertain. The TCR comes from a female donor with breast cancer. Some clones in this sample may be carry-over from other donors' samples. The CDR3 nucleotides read TGTGCCAGCAGCTTTTACGGCGTGGGCACAGATACGCAGTATTTT. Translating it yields CASSFYGVGTDTQYF.